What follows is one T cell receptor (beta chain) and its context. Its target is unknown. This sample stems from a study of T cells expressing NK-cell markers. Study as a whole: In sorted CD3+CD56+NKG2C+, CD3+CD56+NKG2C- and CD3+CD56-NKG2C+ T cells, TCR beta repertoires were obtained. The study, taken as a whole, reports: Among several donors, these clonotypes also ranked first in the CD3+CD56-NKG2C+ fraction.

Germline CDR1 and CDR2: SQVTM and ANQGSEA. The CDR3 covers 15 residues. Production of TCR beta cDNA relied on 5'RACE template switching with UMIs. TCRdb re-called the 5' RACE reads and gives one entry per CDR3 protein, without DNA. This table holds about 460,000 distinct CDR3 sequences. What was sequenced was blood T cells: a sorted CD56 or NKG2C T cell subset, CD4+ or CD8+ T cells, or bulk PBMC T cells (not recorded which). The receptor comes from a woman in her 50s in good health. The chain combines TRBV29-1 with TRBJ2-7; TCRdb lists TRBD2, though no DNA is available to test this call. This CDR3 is CSVVGTGLVTYEQYF.